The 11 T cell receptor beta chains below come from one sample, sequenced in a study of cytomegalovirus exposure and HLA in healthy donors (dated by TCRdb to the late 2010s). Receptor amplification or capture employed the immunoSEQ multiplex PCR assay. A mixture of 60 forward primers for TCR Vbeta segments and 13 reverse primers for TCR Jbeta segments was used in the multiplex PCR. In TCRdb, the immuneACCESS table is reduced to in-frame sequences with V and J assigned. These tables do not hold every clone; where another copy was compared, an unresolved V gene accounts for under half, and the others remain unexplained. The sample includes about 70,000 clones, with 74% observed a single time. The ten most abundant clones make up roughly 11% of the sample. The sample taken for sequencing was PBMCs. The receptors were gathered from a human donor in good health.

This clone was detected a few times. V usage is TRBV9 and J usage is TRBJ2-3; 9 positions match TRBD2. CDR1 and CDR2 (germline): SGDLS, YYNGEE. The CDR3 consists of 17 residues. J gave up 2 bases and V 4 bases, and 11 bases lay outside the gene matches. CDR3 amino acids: CASSYSASGAYTDTQYF. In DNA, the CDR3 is TGTGCCAGCAGCTACTCGGCTAGCGGGGCATACACAGATACGCAGTATTTT.

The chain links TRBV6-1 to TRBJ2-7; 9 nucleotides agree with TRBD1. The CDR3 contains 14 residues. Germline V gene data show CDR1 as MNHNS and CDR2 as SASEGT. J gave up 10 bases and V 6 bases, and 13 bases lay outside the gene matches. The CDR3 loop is CASRASGQGRQQYF. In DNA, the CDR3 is TGTGCCAGCAGAGCCTCGGGACAGGGACGTCAACAGTACTTC.

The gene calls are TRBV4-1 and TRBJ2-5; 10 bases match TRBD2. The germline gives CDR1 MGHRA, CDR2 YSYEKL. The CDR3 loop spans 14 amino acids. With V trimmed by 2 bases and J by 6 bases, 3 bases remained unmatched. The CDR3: CASSQQREGQTQYF. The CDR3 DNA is TGCGCCAGCAGCCAACAGCGGGAGGGACAGACCCAGTACTTC.

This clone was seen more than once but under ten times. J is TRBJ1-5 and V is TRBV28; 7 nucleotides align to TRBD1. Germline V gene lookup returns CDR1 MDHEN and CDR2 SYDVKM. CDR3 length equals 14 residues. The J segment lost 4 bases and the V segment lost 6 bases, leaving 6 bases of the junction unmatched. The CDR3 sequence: CASRRDRANQPQHF. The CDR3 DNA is TGTGCCAGCAGAAGAGACAGGGCAAATCAGCCCCAGCATTTT.

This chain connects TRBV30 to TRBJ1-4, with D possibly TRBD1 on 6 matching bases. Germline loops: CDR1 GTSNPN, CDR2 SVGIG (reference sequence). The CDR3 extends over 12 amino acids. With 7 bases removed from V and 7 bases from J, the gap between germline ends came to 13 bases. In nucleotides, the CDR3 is TGTGCCTTAACAGGGTACAGTGAAAAACTGTTTTTT. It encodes CALTGYSEKLFF.

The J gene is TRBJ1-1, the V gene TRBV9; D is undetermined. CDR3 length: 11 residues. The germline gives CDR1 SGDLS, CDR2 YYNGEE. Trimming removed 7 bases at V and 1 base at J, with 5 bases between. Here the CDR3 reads CASGENTEAFF. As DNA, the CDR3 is TGTGCCAGCGGAGAGAACACTGAAGCTTTCTTT.

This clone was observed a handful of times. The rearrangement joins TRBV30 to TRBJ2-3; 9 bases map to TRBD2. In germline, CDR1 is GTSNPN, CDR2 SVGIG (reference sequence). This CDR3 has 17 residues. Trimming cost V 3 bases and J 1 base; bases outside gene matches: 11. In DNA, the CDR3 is TGTGCCTGGAGCCCTTCCCCAGGCGGGGGGGGCACAGATACGCAGTATTTT. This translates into CAWSPSPGGGGTDTQYF.

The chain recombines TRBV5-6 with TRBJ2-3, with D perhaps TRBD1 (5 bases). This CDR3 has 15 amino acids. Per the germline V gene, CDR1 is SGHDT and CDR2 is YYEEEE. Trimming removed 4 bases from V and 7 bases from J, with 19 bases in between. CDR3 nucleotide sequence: TGTGCCAGCAGCGGGTCGCAGGGAACTATTAATACGCAGTATTTT. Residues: CASSGSQGTINTQYF.

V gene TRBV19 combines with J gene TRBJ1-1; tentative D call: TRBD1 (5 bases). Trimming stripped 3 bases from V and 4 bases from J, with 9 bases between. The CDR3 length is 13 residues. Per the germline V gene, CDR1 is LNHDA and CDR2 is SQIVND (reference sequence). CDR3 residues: CASSIVGGTEAFF. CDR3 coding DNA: TGTGCCAGTAGTATTGTCGGGGGCACTGAAGCTTTCTTT.

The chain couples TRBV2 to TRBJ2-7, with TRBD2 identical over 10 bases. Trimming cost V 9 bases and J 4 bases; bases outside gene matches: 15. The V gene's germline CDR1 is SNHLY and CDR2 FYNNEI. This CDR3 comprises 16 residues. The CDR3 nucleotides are TGTGCCAGTTTTAAAGGAGGAGCGGGAGGGTTTTACGAGCAGTACTTC. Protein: CASFKGGAGGFYEQYF.

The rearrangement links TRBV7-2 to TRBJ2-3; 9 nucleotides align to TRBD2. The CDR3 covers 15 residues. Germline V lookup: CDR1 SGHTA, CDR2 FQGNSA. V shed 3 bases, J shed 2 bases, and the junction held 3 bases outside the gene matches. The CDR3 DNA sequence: TGTGCCAGCAGCTTTACTAGCGGGTACACAGATACGCAGTATTTT. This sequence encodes CASSFTSGYTDTQYF.